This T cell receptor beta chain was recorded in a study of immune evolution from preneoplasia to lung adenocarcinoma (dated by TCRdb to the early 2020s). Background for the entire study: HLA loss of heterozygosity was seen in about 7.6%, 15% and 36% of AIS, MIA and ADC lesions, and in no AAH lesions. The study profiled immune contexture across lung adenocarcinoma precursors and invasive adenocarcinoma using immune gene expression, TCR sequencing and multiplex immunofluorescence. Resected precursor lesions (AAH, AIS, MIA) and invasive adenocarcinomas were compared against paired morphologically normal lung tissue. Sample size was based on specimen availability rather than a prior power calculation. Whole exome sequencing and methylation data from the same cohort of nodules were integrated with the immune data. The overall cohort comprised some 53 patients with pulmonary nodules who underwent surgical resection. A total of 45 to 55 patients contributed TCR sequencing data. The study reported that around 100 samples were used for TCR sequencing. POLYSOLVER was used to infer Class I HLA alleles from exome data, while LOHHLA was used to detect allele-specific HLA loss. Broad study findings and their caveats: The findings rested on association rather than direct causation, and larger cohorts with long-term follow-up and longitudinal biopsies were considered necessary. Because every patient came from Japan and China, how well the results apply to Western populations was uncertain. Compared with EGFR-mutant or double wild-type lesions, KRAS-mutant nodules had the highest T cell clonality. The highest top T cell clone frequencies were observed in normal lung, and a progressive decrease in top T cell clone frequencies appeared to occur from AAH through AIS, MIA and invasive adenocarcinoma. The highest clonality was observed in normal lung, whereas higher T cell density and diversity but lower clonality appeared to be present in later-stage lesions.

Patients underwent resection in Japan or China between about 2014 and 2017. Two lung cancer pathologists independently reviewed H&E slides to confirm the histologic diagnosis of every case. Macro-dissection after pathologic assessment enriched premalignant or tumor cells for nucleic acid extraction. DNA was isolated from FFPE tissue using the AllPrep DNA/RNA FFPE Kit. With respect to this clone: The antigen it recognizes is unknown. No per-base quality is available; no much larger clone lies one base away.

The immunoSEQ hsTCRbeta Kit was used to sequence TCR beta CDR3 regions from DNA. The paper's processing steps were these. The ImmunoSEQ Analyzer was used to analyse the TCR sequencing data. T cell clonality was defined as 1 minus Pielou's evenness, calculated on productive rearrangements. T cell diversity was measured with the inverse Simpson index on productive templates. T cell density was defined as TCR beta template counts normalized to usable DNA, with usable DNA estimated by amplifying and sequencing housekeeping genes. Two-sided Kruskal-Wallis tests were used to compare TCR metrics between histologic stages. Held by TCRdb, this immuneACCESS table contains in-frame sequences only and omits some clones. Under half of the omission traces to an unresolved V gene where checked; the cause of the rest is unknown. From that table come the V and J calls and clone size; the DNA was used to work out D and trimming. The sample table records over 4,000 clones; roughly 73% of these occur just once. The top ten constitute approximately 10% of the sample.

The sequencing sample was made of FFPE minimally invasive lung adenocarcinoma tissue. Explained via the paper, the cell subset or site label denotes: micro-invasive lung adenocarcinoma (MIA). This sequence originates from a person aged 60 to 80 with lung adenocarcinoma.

The CDR3 loop reads CATLGTATYNEQFF. The DNA sequence is as follows: TGTGCCACCCTCGGGACAGCAACATACAATGAGCAGTTCTTC. The sequence joins TRBV28 to TRBJ2-1, with 7 bases matching TRBD1. Its CDR3 holds 14 amino acids, cysteine through phenylalanine. Of all the DNA, just the CDR3 is kept, 42 bases in frame from base 1. V is pruned by 10 bases and J by 4 bases, leaving 10 bases of the junction without a gene match. The germline V gene encodes CDR1 MDHEN and CDR2 SYDVKM. With the portions outside the CDR3 filled from the reference TRBV28 and TRBJ2-1 genes, the complete variable region becomes DVKVTQSSRYLVKRTGEKVFLECVQDMDHENMFWYRQDPGLGLRLIYFSYDVKMKEKGDIPEGYSVSREKKERFSLILESASTNQTSMYLCATLGTATYNEQFFGPGTRLTVL.